Below are 26 T cell receptor beta chains sequenced from a single sample in a study of identical twins. From the 5' RACE reads, TCRdb called clonotypes with MiXCR, one entry per CDR3 protein. The sample includes more than 650,000 distinct CDR3 sequences, around 6.1% of them seen just once. The sequenced sample consisted of naive T cells sorted from blood. The receptors shown here come from a man in his late teens or twenties in good health.

This clonotype was observed at least ten times. The rearrangement links TRBV12-3 or TRBV12-4 to TRBJ1-5; TRBD1 is a possible D gene (5 bases). This CDR3 comprises 14 residues. Trimming stripped 3 bases from V and 6 bases from J, with 12 bases between. CDR3 loop: CASSFLQAGQPQHF. The DNA of the CDR3 is TGTGCCAGCAGTTTCTTACAGGCGGGTCAGCCCCAGCATTTT.

This clonotype was seen many times. The rearrangement links TRBV15 to TRBJ1-2; D remains ambiguous. V was pared by 0 bases and J by 0 bases, with 8 bases between. This CDR3 contains 15 residues. Germline V gives CDR1 LNHNV, CDR2 YYDKDF (reference sequence). This chain's CDR3 is CATSRDEQPNYGYTF. The CDR3, as DNA: TGTGCCACCAGCAGAGATGAACAGCCTAACTATGGCTACACCTTC. The full variable domain, with the rest looked up from reference TRBV15 and TRBJ1-2, is DAMVIQNPRYQVTQFGKPVTLSCSQTLNHNVMYWYQQKSSQAPKLLFHYYDKDFNNEADTPDNFQSRRPNTSFCFLDIRSPGLGDTAMYLCATSRDEQPNYGYTFGSGTRLTVV.

This clonotype has only a few counts. The chain combines TRBV6-5 with TRBJ2-3; D ambiguous. The CDR3 spans 16 residues. Trimming cost V 2 bases and J 1 base, with 13 bases left between them. The germline V gene has CDR1 MNHEY and CDR2 SVGAGI. CDR3 in amino acids: CASSYDGRRGTDTQYF. The CDR3 nucleotides read TGTGCCAGCAGTTACGACGGCAGAAGAGGCACAGATACGCAGTATTTT.

Ten or more counts support this clonotype. The V gene is TRBV29-1, the J gene TRBJ2-4; no clear D. From germline, CDR1 is SQVTM and CDR2 ANQGSEA. V dropped 5 bases and J dropped 0 bases, with 2 bases sitting between them. CDR3 length equals 11 residues. The CDR3 DNA is TGCAGCGTTCTAGCCAAAAACATTCAGTACTTC. This encodes CSVLAKNIQYF.

There are many counts of this clonotype. The J gene is TRBJ2-2, the V gene TRBV6-1, with D perhaps TRBD1 (6 bases). CDR3 length equals 13 residues. The germline V gene encodes CDR1 MNHNS and CDR2 SASEGT. With 6 bases removed from V and 6 bases from J, the gap between germline ends came to 11 bases. The CDR3 coding sequence is TGTGCCAGCAGCCGCACAGGGCCCGGGGAGCTGTTTTTT. Its translation is CASSRTGPGELFF.

This clonotype was counted a few times. The gene calls are TRBV20-1 and TRBJ1-1; TRBD1 agrees at 7 bases. The V gene end was trimmed by 3 bases and the J gene end by 4 bases; junction bases not matched to a gene: 11. From germline, CDR1 is DFQATT and CDR2 SNEGSKA (reference sequence). CDR3 length: 15 residues. The CDR3 here is CSASNPRQGGTEAFF. CDR3 nucleotides: TGCAGTGCTAGCAACCCTAGACAGGGCGGCACTGAAGCTTTCTTT.

This clonotype came up many times. The V call is TRBV4-2, the J call TRBJ2-3; 7 bases are shared with TRBD2. V gave up 0 bases and J gave up 1 base; unmatched junction bases: 10. Germline CDR1 and CDR2: LGHNA and YNFKEQ. The CDR3 is 18 amino acids. DNA for the CDR3: TGTGCCAGCAGCCAAGAAAGGTTAGGAACTAGCGGCACAGATACGCAGTATTTT. It encodes CASSQERLGTSGTDTQYF.

The gene calls are TRBV7-9 and TRBJ1-1; D gene ambiguous. The CDR3 covers 13 residues. Germline assignment: CDR1 SEHNR and CDR2 FQNEAQ (reference sequence). Trimming took 2 bases from V and 10 from J, leaving 14 bases between them. CDR3: CASSLIPPEGAFF. The CDR3 DNA follows: TGTGCCAGCAGCTTAATCCCTCCCGAAGGAGCTTTCTTT.

A few counts support this clonotype. The chain combines TRBV29-1 with TRBJ2-7, with TRBD2 identical over 14 bases. The germline gives CDR1 SQVTM, CDR2 ANQGSEA. J lost 7 bases, V lost 8 bases, and 4 bases had no gene match. This CDR3 comprises 12 residues. CDR3 nucleotide sequence: TGCAGCACCCGACTAGCGGGAGGGGAGCAGTACTTC. Encoded protein: CSTRLAGGEQYF.

V usage is TRBV6-5 and J usage is TRBJ2-7; tentatively, D is TRBD1 (5 bases). This CDR3 comprises 14 residues. The germline gives CDR1 MNHEY, CDR2 SVGAGI. V lost 2 bases, J lost 3 bases, and 11 bases lay in between. CDR3 sequence (DNA): TGTGCCAGCAGTTACAGGCAGGGCTACTACGAGCAGTACGTC. The encoded protein is CASSYRQGYYEQYV.

This clonotype was counted many times. The chain recombines TRBV10-3 with TRBJ1-2; a possible D gene is TRBD1 (5 bases). Germline V gives CDR1 ENHRY, CDR2 SYGVKD. This CDR3 spans 12 amino acids. Trimming took off 6 bases at V and 5 bases at J, with 10 bases between the two ends. The CDR3 here is CAIRAGTYGYTF. CDR3 nucleotide sequence: TGTGCCATCAGGGCAGGGACGTATGGCTACACCTTC.

This clonotype was detected many times. The chain recombines TRBV10-3 with TRBJ2-5, with D possibly matching TRBD2 (6 bases). CDR3 size: 15 residues. Between the trimmed V and J ends, which lost 3 bases and 1 base, there was a span of 12 bases. CDR1 is ENHRY and CDR2 is SYGVKD in the germline V gene. The CDR3 region is CAISDRGGIQETQYF. As DNA, the CDR3 is TGTGCCATCAGTGATAGGGGAGGAATCCAAGAGACCCAGTACTTC.

This rearrangement joins TRBV5-1 to TRBJ1-1; 10 positions agree with TRBD1. Germline values: CDR1 SGHRS, CDR2 YFSETQ. V shed 2 bases, J shed 5 bases, and the junction held 6 bases outside the gene matches. This CDR3 comprises 15 residues. The CDR3 region has the DNA TGCGCCAGCAGCTTACCCGGGACAGGGGCGACTGAAGCTTTCTTT. It codes for CASSLPGTGATEAFF.

This clonotype was found many times. The V and J genes are TRBV20-1 and TRBJ2-1; D not resolved. This CDR3 contains 11 residues. V lost 3 bases, J lost 5 bases, and 5 bases lay in between. Per the germline V gene, CDR1 is DFQATT and CDR2 is SNEGSKA (reference sequence). For the CDR3, the DNA is TGCAGTGCTAGCGGAGACAATGAGCAGTTCTTC. Translated: CSASGDNEQFF.

This clonotype was seen only a few times. V is TRBV30 and J is TRBJ2-1; D call uncertain. The germline CDR1 and CDR2 sequences are GTSNPN and SVGIG (reference sequence). V lost 4 bases, J lost 6 bases, and 10 bases lay in between. This CDR3 comprises 12 residues. The CDR3 DNA reads as TGTGCCTGGAAGTCCAGCAGCAATGAGCAGTTCTTC. Protein: CAWKSSSNEQFF.

For this clonotype: The missing conserved phenylalanine or tryptophan at the end of this CDR3 makes a read error likely. Because the CDR3's place on the DNA is in doubt, the DNA is left out and the CDR3 is given as listed by TCRdb. The V and J genes are TRBV2 and TRBJ2-3; the table's D call, TRBD2, has no DNA check behind it. Germline values: CDR1 SNHLY, CDR2 FYNNEI. The CDR3 totals 13 residues, both ends included. The CDR3 here is CASRPTSGRAWEV.

This clonotype was counted ten times or more. V gene TRBV10-3 combines with J gene TRBJ2-3; D may be TRBD1 (5 bases). Germline lookup yields CDR1 ENHRY and CDR2 SYGVKD. V was clipped by 7 bases and J by 6 bases, with 8 bases between them. The CDR3 is made up of 11 amino acids. CDR3 DNA: TGTGCCATCACCCAGGGCGATACGCAGTATTTT. As protein: CAITQGDTQYF.

This clonotype was seen only a few times. V usage is TRBV3-1 and J usage is TRBJ1-1; the D gene is possibly TRBD1 (6 bases). This CDR3 comprises 15 residues. V lost 0 bases to trimming and J lost 6 bases, with 14 bases between them. Looked up from germline, CDR1 is LGHDT and CDR2 is YNNKEL (reference sequence). CDR3 sequence reads: CASSQDFGGRSEAFF. The DNA of the CDR3 is TGTGCCAGCAGCCAAGATTTCGGGGGCCGATCTGAAGCTTTCTTT.

A few counts support this clonotype. This sequence joins TRBV20-1 and TRBJ1-1; a weak D match, TRBD1 (5 bases). Germline V CDR1 and CDR2: DFQATT, SNEGSKA (reference sequence). CDR3 length: 14 residues. The V end lost 1 base, the J end lost 0 bases, and 9 bases lay between the germline ends. This CDR3 is CSARVGALNTEAFF. The CDR3 coding sequence is TGCAGTGCTAGAGTAGGGGCACTGAACACTGAAGCTTTCTTT.

There are many counts of this clonotype. This chain joins TRBV24-1 and TRBJ2-3; 11 bases align to TRBD1. V shed 3 bases and J 5 bases; nucleotides not matched to a gene: 3. The CDR3 spans 15 residues. Germline values: CDR1 KGHDR, CDR2 SFDVKD. DNA for the CDR3: TGTGCCACCAGTGATAGGACAGGGGGCGAAGATACGCAGTATTTT. Amino acids: CATSDRTGGEDTQYF.

This clonotype was seen many times. This chain connects TRBV7-3 to TRBJ2-1; D is uncertain. The V gene lost 0 bases and the J gene lost 9 bases, with 9 bases spanning the gap. The CDR3 runs to 13 residues. Per the germline V gene, CDR1 is SGHTA and CDR2 is FQGTGA. This CDR3 reads CASSLTGDSEQFF. As DNA, the CDR3 is TGTGCCAGCAGCTTAACTGGGGATAGTGAGCAGTTCTTC.

As regards this clonotype: A junction boundary mismatches the germline segment, possibly from a read error. This chain links TRBV27 with TRBJ2-7; D remains unclear. This CDR3 contains 13 residues. Germline V gives CDR1 MNHEY, CDR2 SMNVEV (reference sequence). For the CDR3, the DNA is TGTGCCAGCAGTTTAAAGGGCCCCTACGAGCAGCACTTC. Its protein is CASSLKGPYEQHF.

This clonotype was recorded many times. V gene TRBV4-2 combines with J gene TRBJ1-6; 8 nucleotides match TRBD1. V trimming: 1 base; J trimming: 5 bases; junction bases outside the gene matches: 4. The germline gives CDR1 LGHNA, CDR2 YNFKEQ. The CDR3 has 16 amino acids. CDR3 DNA sequence: TGTGCCAGCAGCCAAGCGGACAGGGCGAATAATTCACCCCTCCACTTT. Residues: CASSQADRANNSPLHF.

This clonotype has a count of ten or more. The V gene is TRBV10-3, the J gene TRBJ1-5, with a tentative D call TRBD1 (5 bases). CDR3 length: 13 amino acids. V was trimmed by 4 bases and J by 8 bases, leaving 12 bases between them. CDR1 ENHRY and CDR2 SYGVKD come from the germline V gene. Here the CDR3 reads CAISGGGMEPQHF. The CDR3 nucleotides read TGTGCCATCAGTGGTGGGGGGATGGAGCCCCAGCATTTT.

This clonotype turned up a few times. The CDR3 loop reads CASSLGVDSDSPLHF. The DNA for the CDR3 is TGTGCCAGCAGCTTAGGCGTGGACAGCGATTCACCCCTCCACTTT. The rearrangement joins TRBV7-6 to TRBJ1-6; possibly TRBD1 for D (6 bases). CDR1 and CDR2 (germline): SGHVS, FNYEAQ. V shed 1 base and J shed 8 bases, with 12 bases lying between them. CDR3 length: 15 residues.

This clonotype was recorded many times. The chain joins TRBV25-1 to TRBJ2-2, with TRBD1 as a possible D gene (5 bases). The CDR3 sequence is 15 residues long. CDR1 and CDR2 from the germline V gene are MGHDK and SYGVNS. Trimming removed 6 bases at V and 0 bases at J, with 11 bases between. The DNA for the CDR3 is TGTGCCAGCAGGGCCCAGGGAACGAACACCGGGGAGCTGTTTTTT. Translating gives CASRAQGTNTGELFF.